These 8 T cell receptor beta chains were all obtained from the same sample, sequenced in a study of human T cells and chemical hapten exposure. TCRdb redid the calling of the RACE reads with MiXCR, one entry per CDR3 protein. The sample lists about 87,000 distinct CDR3 sequences, roughly a tenth occurring once. Time point defined: pre-sensitization, week 0. Treatment noted: therapeutic diphenylcyclopropenone sensitization with weekly scalp DPC. This specimen was whole blood, taken in connection with sensitization to the hapten diphenylcyclopropenone (DPC). These receptors all stem from a woman aged 40 to 50 with alopecia areata. Some clones in this sample may be carry-over from other donors' samples.

This clonotype appeared a few times. CDR3 nucleotide sequence: TGTGCCAGCAGCCTTACAGGGGTTGGAAACACCATATATTTT. It codes for CASSLTGVGNTIYF. The gene calls are TRBV6-5 and TRBJ1-3; 7 bases are a match to TRBD1. V trimming: 6 bases; J trimming: 3 bases; junction bases outside the gene matches: 5. This CDR3 has 14 amino acids. Germline assignment: CDR1 MNHEY and CDR2 SVGAGI.

This clonotype was detected ten times or more. The chain employs TRBV7-2 and TRBJ2-5; TRBD2 is a possible D gene (6 bases). The CDR3 has 15 residues. V gave up 6 bases and J gave up 5 bases, with 19 bases separating them. Looked up from germline, CDR1 is SGHTA and CDR2 is FQGNSA. The CDR3: CASRQPGLSSETQYF. The CDR3 nucleotides read TGTGCCAGCAGACAGCCGGGACTTTCATCGGAGACCCAGTACTTC.

The rearrangement joins TRBV4-1 to TRBJ1-6, with no clear D. Germline lookup yields CDR1 MGHRA and CDR2 YSYEKL. V lost 0 bases to trimming and J lost 5 bases, with 8 bases between them. The CDR3 loop spans 15 amino acids. CDR3 protein: CASSQDIPNNSPLHF. As DNA, the CDR3 is TGCGCCAGCAGCCAAGACATTCCAAATAATTCACCCCTCCACTTT.

This clonotype occurred a few times. V and J are TRBV18 and TRBJ1-6; D ambiguous. The CDR3 totals 15 residues. V lost 3 bases, J lost 8 bases, and 14 bases lay in between. Per the germline V gene, CDR1 is KGHSH and CDR2 is LQKENI. The DNA of the CDR3 is TGTGCCAGCTCACCCCGAGACGGAACAGATTCACCCCTCCACTTT. Amino acids: CASSPRDGTDSPLHF. Using reference TRBV18 and TRBJ1-6 for the parts outside the CDR3, the full variable domain is NAGVMQNPRHLVRRRGQEARLRCSPMKGHSHVYWYRQLPEEGLKFMVYLQKENIIDESGMPKERFSAEFPKEGPSILRIQQVVRGDSAAYFCASSPRDGTDSPLHFGNGTRLTVT.

The CDR3 coding sequence is TGTGCCAGCAGCTCAAGACAGGGCAATCAGCCCCAGCATTTT. It translates to CASSSRQGNQPQHF. This chain connects TRBV7-2 to TRBJ1-5, with D maybe TRBD1 (6 bases). This CDR3 has 14 residues. CDR1 and CDR2 from the germline V gene are SGHTA and FQGNSA. The germline V and J ends were trimmed by 4 bases and 2 bases, with 9 bases remaining between them.

The chain recombines TRBV4-3 with TRBJ1-1; D not resolved. The CDR3 length is 15 residues. The V gene's germline CDR1 is LGHNA and CDR2 YSLEER. V dropped 1 base and J dropped 3 bases, with 12 bases sitting between them. This CDR3 is CASSQVIAGYTEAFF. The CDR3 DNA reads TGCGCCAGCAGCCAAGTGATCGCCGGCTACACTGAAGCTTTCTTT.

This chain uses TRBV7-2 with TRBJ1-5; tentative D call: TRBD1 (6 bases). Trimming removed 5 bases from V and 5 bases from J, with 16 bases in between. The germline gives CDR1 SGHTA, CDR2 FQGNSA. This CDR3 has 15 amino acids. The CDR3 coding sequence is TGTGCCAGCAGCCCGACAGGTTTATCCGATCAGCCCCAGCATTTT. Protein: CASSPTGLSDQPQHF.

This clonotype was counted at least ten times. This chain links TRBV6-2 or TRBV6-3 with TRBJ1-1, with TRBD1 identical over 11 bases. Germline V lookup: CDR1 MNHEY, CDR2 SVGEGT. The CDR3 sequence is 14 residues long. J gave up 1 base and V 5 bases, and 0 bases lay outside the gene matches. CDR3 in amino acids: CASSGQGANTEAFF. The CDR3 nucleotides read TGTGCCAGCAGTGGACAGGGGGCGAACACTGAAGCTTTCTTT.